This entry concerns a single T cell receptor (beta chain). Sequenced by immunoSEQ multiplex PCR; TCRdb stores in-frame clones only, minus some. This table has roughly 100,000 clones, about 95% appearing once. This record comes from a study of T cells in pancreatic ductal adenocarcinoma. Selected pancreatic ductal adenocarcinoma patients had undergone surgery without neoadjuvant therapy. The sequence came from a human donor with pancreatic ductal adenocarcinoma. Sequenced input: PBMCs.

CDR3 region: CSVMGTQGAREQYF. CDR3 sequence (DNA): TGCAGCGTAATGGGAACGCAGGGGGCCCGCGAGCAGTACTTC. The rearrangement uses TRBV29-1 and TRBJ2-7; 8 nucleotides align to TRBD1. In germline, CDR1 is SQVTM, CDR2 ANQGSEA. The CDR3 contains 14 residues. V lost 6 bases, J lost 6 bases, and 13 bases stayed unmatched.